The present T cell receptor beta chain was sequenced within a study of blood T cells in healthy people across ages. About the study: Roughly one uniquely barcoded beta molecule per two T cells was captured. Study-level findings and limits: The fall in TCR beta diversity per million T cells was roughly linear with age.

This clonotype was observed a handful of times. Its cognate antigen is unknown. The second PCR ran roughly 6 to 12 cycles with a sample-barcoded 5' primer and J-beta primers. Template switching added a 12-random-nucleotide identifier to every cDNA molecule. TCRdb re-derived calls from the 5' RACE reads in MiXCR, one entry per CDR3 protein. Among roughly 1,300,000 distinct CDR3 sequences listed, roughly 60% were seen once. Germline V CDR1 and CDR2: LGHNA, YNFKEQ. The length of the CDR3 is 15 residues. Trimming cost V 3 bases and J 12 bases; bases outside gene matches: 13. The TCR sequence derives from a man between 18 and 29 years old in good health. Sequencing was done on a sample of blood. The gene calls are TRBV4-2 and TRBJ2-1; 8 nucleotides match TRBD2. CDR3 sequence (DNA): TGTGCCAGCAGCCATCCGGGACTAGTTCCCGAAGGGCAGTTCTTC. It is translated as CASSHPGLVPEGQFF.